These 26 T cell receptor beta chains came from one sample sequenced in a study of prognosis after radiotherapy for stage I lung cancer. TCR beta CDR3 amplification from genomic DNA was performed by two-round multiplex PCR. Specific primers for each TRBV and TRBJ gene were what first-round PCR used. TCRdb used MiXCR to reprocess the multiplex PCR reads, holding one entry per CDR3 protein. The sample contains over 12,000 distinct CDR3 sequences, 50% to 70% of which appear only once. Sequences were derived from PBMCs, sampled before or after stereotactic body radiation therapy (not recorded which). Receptor source: a donor of 50 years or more with non-small cell lung cancer.

The V call is TRBV5-1, the J call TRBJ2-7, with TRBD1 matching over 8 bases. Germline-derived CDR1 and CDR2 are SGHRS and YFSETQ. J was trimmed by 2 bases and V by 4 bases; bases with no gene match: 14. This CDR3 has 17 amino acids. The CDR3: CASSRQPGTGGAYEQYF. In nucleotides, the CDR3 is TGCGCCAGCAGCCGCCAACCCGGGACAGGAGGTGCCTACGAGCAGTACTTC.

The chain recombines TRBV9 with TRBJ2-3; the D is unclear. Germline values: CDR1 SGDLS, CDR2 YYNGEE. Trimming shortened V by 0 bases and J by 7 bases, and 15 bases separated the two germline ends. The CDR3 loop spans 15 amino acids. DNA for the CDR3: TGTGCCAGCAGCGTAGACGCGGATAGCATATATACGCAGTATTTT. It encodes CASSVDADSIYTQYF.

This chain joins TRBV12-3 or TRBV12-4 and TRBJ1-1; D unclear. The V end was cut by 0 bases, the J end by 2 bases, with 16 bases between. The CDR3 is 17 amino acids. In DNA, the CDR3 is TGTGCCAGCAGTTTAGCATGGCGGACCAAACGAAACACTGAAGCTTTCTTT. Protein: CASSLAWRTKRNTEAFF.

This clonotype is medium-sized within its sample. The chain has TRBV20-1 and TRBJ2-2, with 7 bases fitting TRBD1. The V gene's germline CDR1 is DFQATT and CDR2 SNEGSKA (reference sequence). V was pared by 5 bases and J by 4 bases, with 7 bases of the junction left unmatched. This CDR3 is built from 14 residues. The CDR3 loop reads CSARRSGGTGELFF. Written as DNA, the CDR3 is TGCAGTGCTCGTCGGTCAGGGGGCACCGGGGAGCTGTTTTTT.

In regard to this clonotype: The junction departs from the called germline gene at one end, perhaps through a read error. The chain carries TRBV20-1 and TRBJ2-5; possible D gene TRBD2, 8 bases. CDR1 is DFQATT, CDR2 SNEGSKA, per germline (reference sequence). CDR3 length equals 16 residues. CDR3 loop: CSARDNRGSGIETKYF. CDR3 nucleotides: TGCAGTGCTAGAGATAACAGGGGTAGCGGGATAGAGACCAAGTACTTC.

The chain has TRBV6-2 or TRBV6-3 and TRBJ1-2; maybe TRBD1 (6 bases). Deletions cut 8 bases from V and 12 bases from J, with 19 bases between. There are 12 residues in the CDR3. The V gene's germline CDR1 is MNHEY and CDR2 SVGEGT. The CDR3 region is CASASDSYCNTF. The CDR3 nucleotides are TGTGCCAGCGCCTCGGACAGCTATTGCAACACCTTC.

V gene TRBV7-2 combines with J gene TRBJ1-2; D ambiguous. Trimming took 5 bases from V and 5 from J, leaving 12 bases between them. Germline V lookup: CDR1 SGHTA, CDR2 FQGNSA. The CDR3 extends over 13 amino acids. CDR3 DNA: TGTGCCAGCAGCACGGGCCGGCAGTATGGCTACACCTTC. It yields the protein CASSTGRQYGYTF.

The CDR3 loop is CASRRTGSSYNSPLHF. CDR3 nucleotide sequence: TGTGCCAGCAGAAGGACAGGGAGCTCCTATAATTCACCCCTCCACTTT. The V and J genes are TRBV25-1 and TRBJ1-6; 8 bases agree with TRBD1. The CDR3 extends over 16 amino acids. CDR1 is MGHDK, CDR2 SYGVNS, per germline. V lost 6 bases and J lost 0; bases outside the gene matches: 4.

J is TRBJ2-7 and V is TRBV12-3 or TRBV12-4; 10 bases agree with TRBD2. V shed 3 bases, J shed 4 bases, and the junction held 24 bases outside the gene matches. The CDR3 runs to 21 residues. CDR3 in DNA: TGTGCCAGCAGTTTGGATCGCCAAGGGGCGGGACTAGCGCGGTCAAGATACGAGCAGTACTTC. Encoded protein: CASSLDRQGAGLARSRYEQYF.

The chain uses TRBV11-2 and TRBJ1-1, with D hard to call. Trimming stripped 5 bases from V and 10 bases from J, with 17 bases between. Germline V CDR1 and CDR2: SGHAT, FQNNGV. The CDR3 totals 13 residues. The CDR3 is CASSLKMADVAFF. DNA for the CDR3: TGTGCCAGCAGCCTTAAAATGGCCGACGTAGCTTTCTTT.

This clonotype has at least ten counts. The V call is TRBV2, the J call TRBJ1-1, with D maybe TRBD1 (6 bases). The ends were cut back, 7 bases at V and 1 base at J, with 10 bases in the middle. This CDR3 region has 13 residues. Germline V gene lookup returns CDR1 SNHLY and CDR2 FYNNEI. CDR3 in amino acids: CASIRTENTEAFF. CDR3 DNA sequence: TGTGCCAGCATTAGGACAGAGAACACTGAAGCTTTCTTT.

The chain employs TRBV11-2 and TRBJ2-3, with D tentatively TRBD2 (6 bases). Germline CDR1 is SGHAT and CDR2 is FQNNGV. Trimming stripped 5 bases from V and 6 bases from J, with 15 bases between. This CDR3 spans 14 amino acids. Here the CDR3 DNA reads TGTGCCAGCAGCCCTCGGGGGTGGGACGATACGCAGTATTTT. It is translated as CASSPRGWDDTQYF. Complete variable domain (other parts from reference TRBV11-2 and TRBJ2-3): EAGVAQSPRYKIIEKRQSVAFWCNPISGHATLYWYQQILGQGPKLLIQFQNNGVVDDSQLPKDRFSAERLKGVDSTLKIQPAKLEDSAVYLCASSPRGWDDTQYFGPGTRLTVL.

A word on this clonotype: With a far larger clone one base away, a read error is the likely cause. This chain joins TRBV11-3 and TRBJ2-3, with a tentative D call TRBD2 (5 bases). This CDR3 spans 15 amino acids. Germline assignment: CDR1 SGHNT and CDR2 YENEEA. CDR3 protein: CASSFAGRTLDKQYF. DNA for the CDR3: TGTGCCAGCAGCTTTGCGGGTCGGACGCTAGATAAGCAGTATTTT.

Regarding this clonotype: The junction does not match germline at one end; this may be a read error. The chain couples TRBV9 to TRBJ2-7; weak D call: TRBD1 (6 bases). CDR1 and CDR2 from the germline V gene are SGDLS and YYNGEE. The CDR3 is 16 residues long. In DNA, the CDR3 is TGTGCCATCAGCGTAGGGGGTGGGTCAGGGAGTTACGAGCAGTACTTC. It yields the protein CAISVGGGSGSYEQYF.

CDR3 nucleotides: TGTGCCAGCACCCGGGACACATCAGGCAATTCACCCCTCCACTTT. It encodes CASTRDTSGNSPLHF. The V call is TRBV6-2 or TRBV6-3, the J call TRBJ1-6; D may be TRBD1 (6 bases). The CDR3 length is 15 residues. Germline V gene sequence: CDR1 MNHEY, CDR2 SVGEGT. V dropped 7 bases and J dropped 7 bases, with 17 bases sitting between them.

About this clonotype itself: With only one base between it and a far larger clone, this is likely a read error. This CDR3 fails to terminate in the conserved phenylalanine or tryptophan, so it likely reflects a read error. This chain joins TRBV6-5 and TRBJ2-1; 8 bases match TRBD2. J gave up 0 bases and V 8 bases, and 18 bases lay outside the gene matches. Germline CDR1 and CDR2: MNHEY and SVGAGI. This CDR3 comprises 19 residues. CDR3 protein: CASPTGGRSLTRSYNEQFL. The CDR3 DNA sequence: TGTGCCAGCCCTACCGGCGGGAGGTCCCTTACCCGCTCCTACAATGAGCAGTTCTTA.

A note on this clonotype: At one of its ends the junction is not consistent with the germline gene, which may arise from a read error. V usage is TRBV27 and J usage is TRBJ2-6; D unclear. CDR3 length: 20 amino acids. The germline V gene has CDR1 MNHEY and CDR2 SMNVEV (reference sequence). The CDR3 DNA is TGTGCCAGCAGTTTATCGATGACGGATTCCATTTTCTCTGGGCCCAACGTCCTGACTTTC. Protein sequence: CASSLSMTDSIFSGPNVLTF.

This clonotype came up a few times. The chain links TRBV27 to TRBJ1-1; D is possibly TRBD1 (6 bases). Deletions cut 0 bases from V and 2 bases from J, with 16 bases between. The germline V gene has CDR1 MNHEY and CDR2 SMNVEV (reference sequence). The CDR3 is made up of 17 amino acids. CDR3 sequence (DNA): TGTGCCAGCAGTTTATCCACACACAGGGACCGAAACACTGAAGCTTTCTTT. This encodes CASSLSTHRDRNTEAFF.

Notes on this clonotype: At one end the junction does not follow the germline gene, possibly because of a read error. The rearrangement links TRBV6-1 to TRBJ1-5; D perhaps matches TRBD1 (6 bases). Germline CDR1 reads MNHNS; CDR2 reads SASEGT. The CDR3 contains 13 residues. CDR3 in amino acids: CGSSRDTNQTQHF. CDR3 DNA sequence: TGTGGCAGCAGTCGGGACACCAATCAGACCCAGCATTTT.

This clonotype is medium-sized in the sample. J is TRBJ2-1 and V is TRBV20-1; 8 bases map to TRBD2. Losses at the gene ends were 0 bases for V and 4 bases for J; bases not matched to a gene: 5. From germline, CDR1 is DFQATT and CDR2 SNEGSKA (reference sequence). This CDR3 comprises 15 residues. This CDR3 is CSARESLAEYNEQFF. CDR3 in DNA: TGCAGTGCTAGAGAATCACTAGCGGAATACAATGAGCAGTTCTTC.

This clonotype was detected many times. This rearrangement joins TRBV29-1 to TRBJ2-7; perhaps TRBD1 as D (6 bases). CDR1 is SQVTM, CDR2 ANQGSEA, per germline. Trimming cost V 4 bases and J 7 bases, with 14 bases left between them. This CDR3 has 12 amino acids. The CDR3 region has the DNA TGCAGCGTTGGTCGCCAGGGGCGTGAGCAGTACTTC. Translated: CSVGRQGREQYF.

About this clonotype itself: This probably arose from a read error, given a far larger clone one base away. The chain joins TRBV19 to TRBJ2-1; 14 bases fit TRBD2. The CDR3 is 17 amino acids. The junction had 15 bases not matched to a gene; V was cut back by 9 bases and J by 8 bases. The V gene's germline CDR1 is LNHDA and CDR2 SQIVND (reference sequence). The CDR3 reads CASSDGTSGSEVYEQFF. CDR3 bases: TGTGCCAGCAGTGACGGGACTAGCGGGAGTGAGGTCTATGAGCAGTTCTTC.

This clonotype is classed as medium-sized. This sequence joins TRBV7-2 and TRBJ1-2; 7 bases are shared with TRBD1. The CDR3 has 13 amino acids. CDR1 is SGHTA and CDR2 is FQGNSA in the germline V gene. The V and J ends lost 4 bases and 8 bases, in that order; junction bases with no gene match: 7. This CDR3 is CASSSQGSHGYTF. The CDR3 nucleotides read TGTGCCAGCAGCTCACAGGGGTCGCACGGCTACACCTTC.

By frequency in the sample, this clonotype is medium-sized. The chain couples TRBV27 to TRBJ2-7; D possibly corresponds to TRBD2 (6 bases). The germline gives CDR1 MNHEY, CDR2 SMNVEV (reference sequence). With 1 base removed from V and 4 bases from J, the gap between germline ends came to 14 bases. This CDR3 spans 15 amino acids. The CDR3 DNA reads as TGTGCCAGCAGTTTATATCCGGGAGATAAGTACGAGCAGTACTTC. This sequence encodes CASSLYPGDKYEQYF.

The gene calls are TRBV6-5 and TRBJ2-3; no definite D call. Trimming took 0 bases from V and 11 from J, leaving 24 bases between them. The CDR3 is 17 amino acids. Germline values: CDR1 MNHEY, CDR2 SVGAGI. The CDR3 sequence: CASSYSILQSLTYMQYF. CDR3 DNA sequence: TGTGCCAGCAGTTACTCGATTTTACAGTCGCTCACATATATGCAGTATTTT.

The chain combines TRBV6-2 or TRBV6-3 with TRBJ1-6; 9 bases map to TRBD1. V trimming: 6 bases; J trimming: 4 bases; junction bases outside the gene matches: 7. The length of the CDR3 is 16 residues. Germline V CDR1 and CDR2: MNHEY, SVGEGT. CDR3 sequence: CASSPTGTGYNSPLHF. The DNA for the CDR3 is TGTGCCAGCAGCCCGACCGGGACAGGGTATAATTCACCCCTCCACTTT.